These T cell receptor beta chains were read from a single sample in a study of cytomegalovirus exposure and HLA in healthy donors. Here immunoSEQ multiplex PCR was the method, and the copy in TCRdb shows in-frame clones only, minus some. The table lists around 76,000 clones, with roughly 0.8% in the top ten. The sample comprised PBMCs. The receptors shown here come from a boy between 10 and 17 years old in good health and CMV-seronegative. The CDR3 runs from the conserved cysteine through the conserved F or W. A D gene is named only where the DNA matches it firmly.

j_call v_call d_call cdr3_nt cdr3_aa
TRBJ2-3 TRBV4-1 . TGCGCCAGCAGCCAAGTCGGCGACTACACAGATACGCAGTATTTT CASSQVGDYTDTQYF
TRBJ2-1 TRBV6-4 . TGTGCCAGCAGTGCCGAGGCGGGGGCTTACAATGAGCAGTTCTTC CASSAEAGAYNEQFF
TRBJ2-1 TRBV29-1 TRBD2 TGCAGCGTTGAACCTAGCGGGAGGGACAATGAGCAGTTCTTC CSVEPSGRDNEQFF
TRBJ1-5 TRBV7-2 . TGTGCCAGCAGCTTAGCGTGGGGAGGGGGCAATCAGCCCCAGCATTTT CASSLAWGGGNQPQHF
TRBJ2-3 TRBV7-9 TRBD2 TGTGCCAGCAGCTTTGAGGGGGTAGCGGGAGTCGCCACAGATACGCAGTATTTT CASSFEGVAGVATDTQYF
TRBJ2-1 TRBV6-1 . TGTGCCAGCAGTGATCGGGGGTCGGGTTACAATGAGCAGTTCTTC CASSDRGSGYNEQFF
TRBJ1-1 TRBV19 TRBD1 TGTGCCAGTAGCGGTCTAATGTCCCGGGACAGGGTTGCGGGAAACACTGAAGCTTTCTTT CASSGLMSRDRVAGNTEAFF
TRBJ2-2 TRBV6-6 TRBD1 TGTGCCAGCAGTTACTCGTTTGACAGGGGCACCGGGGAGCTGTTTTTT CASSYSFDRGTGELFF
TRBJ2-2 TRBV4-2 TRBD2 TGTGCCAGCAGCCAAGACGGGACTAGCATGGACGCCGGGGAGCTGTTTTTT CASSQDGTSMDAGELFF
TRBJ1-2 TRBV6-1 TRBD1 TGTGCCAGCAGTGACAAATCCGGGACAGGGGTCCTCTATGGCTACACCTTC CASSDKSGTGVLYGYTF
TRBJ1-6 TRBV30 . TGTGCCTGGAGTGTACTAAGCTCCTATAATTCACCCCTCCACTTT CAWSVLSSYNSPLHF
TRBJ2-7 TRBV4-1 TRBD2 TGCGCCAGCAGCCATCAACTAGCGGGGGGCGCCTACGAGCAGTACTTC CASSHQLAGGAYEQYF
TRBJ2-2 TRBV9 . TGTGCCAGCAGCGTACGAGAGAACACCGGGGAGCTGTTTTTT CASSVRENTGELFF
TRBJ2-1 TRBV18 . TGTGCCAGCTCACCGGTAGGGGGAAATGAGCAGTTCTTC CASSPVGGNEQFF
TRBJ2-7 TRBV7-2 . TGTGCCAGCAGCACTATTCCGGACAGCGTCTACGAGCAGTACTTC CASSTIPDSVYEQYF
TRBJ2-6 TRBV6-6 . TGTGCCAGCAGTTACAATCGGGACTCTGGGGCCAACGTCCTGACTTTC CASSYNRDSGANVLTF
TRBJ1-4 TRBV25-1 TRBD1 TGTGCCAGCAGGGGACAGGGGGCAGGAGAAAAACTGTTTTTT CASRGQGAGEKLFF
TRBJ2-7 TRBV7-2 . TGTGCCAGCAGCTGGGGACTCCGTTACGAGCAGTACTTC CASSWGLRYEQYF
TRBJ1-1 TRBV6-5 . TGTGCCAGCAGCCGGGACAAAATGAACACTGAAGCTTTCTTT CASSRDKMNTEAFF
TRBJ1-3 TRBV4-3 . TGCGCCAGCAGCCAAGCCCCCTCGGGGAGTGGAAACACCATATATTTT CASSQAPSGSGNTIYF
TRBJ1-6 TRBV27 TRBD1 TGTGCCAGCAGTTGGACTCGTTGGGACAGGGGAAATTCACCCCTCCACTTT CASSWTRWDRGNSPLHF
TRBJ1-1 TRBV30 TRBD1 TGTGCCTGGAGTATCACAGGGGGCTCGACTGAAGCTTTCTTT CAWSITGGSTEAFF
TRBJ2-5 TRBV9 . TGTGCCAGCAGCGTCGGTTTATTCCAAGAGACCCAGTACTTC CASSVGLFQETQYF
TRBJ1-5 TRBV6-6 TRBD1 TGTGCCAGCAGTTTAACAGGGGGTCACAATCAGCCCCAGCATTTT CASSLTGGHNQPQHF
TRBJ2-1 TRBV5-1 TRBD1 TGCGCCAGCAGAGGGACAGGGGGGACATACAATGAGCAGTTCTTC CASRGTGGTYNEQFF
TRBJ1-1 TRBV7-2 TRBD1 TGTGCCAGCAGCTTTAACGACAGGGGCACTGAAGCTTTCTTT CASSFNDRGTEAFF
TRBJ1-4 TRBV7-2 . TGTGCCAGCAGCTTAGAGGTTGGGGGAGGCGGAAAACTGTTTTTT CASSLEVGGGGKLFF
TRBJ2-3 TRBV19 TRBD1 TGTGCCAGTAGACAGGGGGGCACAGATACGCAGTATTTT CASRQGGTDTQYF
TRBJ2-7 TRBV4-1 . TGCGCCAGCAGCCAAGATTACCCCGGGAGCTCCTACGAGCAGTACTTC CASSQDYPGSSYEQYF
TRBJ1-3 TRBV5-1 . TGCGCCAGCAGTCACGACTCGGGAAACACCATATATTTT CASSHDSGNTIYF
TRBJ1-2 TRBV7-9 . TGTGCCAGCAGCACCCCGGGGGACTTC CASSTPGDF
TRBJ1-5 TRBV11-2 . TGTGCCAGCAGCTTAGCAGGGATCAGCAATCAGCCCCAGCATTTT CASSLAGISNQPQHF
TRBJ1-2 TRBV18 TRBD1 TGTGCCAGCTCACCTTCGACAGGGCACTATGGCTACACCTTC CASSPSTGHYGYTF
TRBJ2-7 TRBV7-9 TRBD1 TGTGCCAGCAGCTCGACAGGGGGTCCAAGCGCCTACGAGCAGTACTTC CASSSTGGPSAYEQYF
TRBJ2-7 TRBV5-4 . TGTGCCAGCAGCCAAGACAGCGCCAATCTCTACGAGCAGTACTTC CASSQDSANLYEQYF
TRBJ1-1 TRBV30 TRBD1 TGTGCCTGGAGAAATCCGGGACAGGGACCTACCACTGAAGCTTTCTTT CAWRNPGQGPTTEAFF
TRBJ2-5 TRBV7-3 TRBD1 TGTGCCAGCAGCCCGGGACAGGGGATCGGCACACAAGAGACCCAGTACTTC CASSPGQGIGTQETQYF
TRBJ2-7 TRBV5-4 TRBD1 TGTGCCAGCAGCAGGGACAGGAACTACGAGCAGTACTTC CASSRDRNYEQYF
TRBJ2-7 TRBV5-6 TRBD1 TGTGCCAGCAGCCGGGGACAGACCTACGAGCAGTACTTC CASSRGQTYEQYF
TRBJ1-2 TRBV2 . TGTGCCAGCAGGGAGACGGAATATTATGGCTACACCTTC CASRETEYYGYTF
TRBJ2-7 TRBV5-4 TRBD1 TGTGCCAGCAGCGCTCGGGACAGGGGAAACGAGCAGTACTTC CASSARDRGNEQYF
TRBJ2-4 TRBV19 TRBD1 TGTGCCAGCGTACAGGGGGCTCTAGCCAAAAACATTCAGTACTTC CASVQGALAKNIQYF
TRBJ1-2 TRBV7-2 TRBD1 TGTGCCAGCAGCACCCGGGACAGCAGTCTCAGTCCTCGTGGCTACACCTTC CASSTRDSSLSPRGYTF
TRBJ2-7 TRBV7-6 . TGTGCCAGCAGCACCCAAACAGGGACCGAACCACGGGGGCAGTACTTC CASSTQTGTEPRGQYF
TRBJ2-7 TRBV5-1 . TGCGCCAGCAGCTTAGCGAGCTCCTACGAGCAGTACTTC CASSLASSYEQYF
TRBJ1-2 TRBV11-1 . TGTGCCAGCAGCCCGAACAGGGTACCTAATGGCTACACCTTC CASSPNRVPNGYTF
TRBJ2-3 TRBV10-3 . TGTGCCATCAGTGAGTCGCTACAGACGCAGTATTTT CAISESLQTQYF